This T cell receptor beta chain was documented in a study of graft-versus-host responses after intestinal transplantation. For the study at large: Transplants were multivisceral, liver-intestinal, or isolated intestinal.

Turning to this clone: Antigen: not known. The junction shows a germline mismatch at one end, possibly a read error.

Whole-study findings and limits: Allografts of patients with graft-donor T cell macrochimerism showed high graft-versus-host to host-versus-graft clone ratios. Peak circulating GvH clone levels tracked with early post-transplant HvG declines. Recipient marrow showed GvH clones, some seen first in ileum or blood.

Profiled with immunoSEQ multiplex PCR; TCRdb holds only in-frame clones, not every one. The sample holds about 43,000 clones; over 85% are singletons and the top ten take 1.6%. This CDR3 has 14 amino acids. Germline loops: CDR1 SGDLS, CDR2 YYNGEE. Sequenced material: PBMCs, taken 335 days after intestinal transplant. The receptor comes from a human patient who received an intestinal transplant, so some T cells may come from the graft donor. The chain employs TRBV9 and TRBJ2-7, with D perhaps matching TRBD2 (5 bases). CDR3 coding DNA: TGTGCCAGCAGCGTCCGGACTGGACCCTACGAGCAGCACTTC. The encoded protein is CASSVRTGPYEQHF.